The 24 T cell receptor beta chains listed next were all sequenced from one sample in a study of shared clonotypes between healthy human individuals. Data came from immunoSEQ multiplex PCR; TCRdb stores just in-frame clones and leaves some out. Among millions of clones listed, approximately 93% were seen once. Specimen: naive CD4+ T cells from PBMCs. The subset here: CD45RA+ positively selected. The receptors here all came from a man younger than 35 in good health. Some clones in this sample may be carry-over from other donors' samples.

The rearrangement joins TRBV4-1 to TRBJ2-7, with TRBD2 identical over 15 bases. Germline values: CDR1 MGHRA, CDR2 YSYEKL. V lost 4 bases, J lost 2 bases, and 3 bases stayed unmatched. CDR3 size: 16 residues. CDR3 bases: TGCGCCAGCAGCCCCCGGACTAGCGGGAGGGCCTACGAGCAGTACTTC. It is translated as CASSPRTSGRAYEQYF.

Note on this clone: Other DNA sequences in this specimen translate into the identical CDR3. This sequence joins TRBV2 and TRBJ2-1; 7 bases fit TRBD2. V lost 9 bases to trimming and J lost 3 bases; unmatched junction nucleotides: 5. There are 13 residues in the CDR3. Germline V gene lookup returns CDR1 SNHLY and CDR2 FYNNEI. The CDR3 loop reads CASRLAVYNEQFF. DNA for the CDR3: TGTGCCAGTCGACTAGCAGTCTACAATGAGCAGTTCTTC.

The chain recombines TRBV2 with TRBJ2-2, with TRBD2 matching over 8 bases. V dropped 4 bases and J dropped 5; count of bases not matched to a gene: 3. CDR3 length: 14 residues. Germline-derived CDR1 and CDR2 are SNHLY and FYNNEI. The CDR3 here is CASSVTSATGELFF. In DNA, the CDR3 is TGTGCCAGCAGTGTGACTAGCGCAACCGGGGAGCTGTTTTTT.

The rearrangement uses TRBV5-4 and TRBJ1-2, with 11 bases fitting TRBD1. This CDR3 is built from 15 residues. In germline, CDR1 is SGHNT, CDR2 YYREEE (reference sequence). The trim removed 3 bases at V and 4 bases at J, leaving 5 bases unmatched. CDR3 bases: TGTGCCAGCAGCTCCGGACAGGGGGCGGTCTATGGCTACACCTTC. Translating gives CASSSGQGAVYGYTF.

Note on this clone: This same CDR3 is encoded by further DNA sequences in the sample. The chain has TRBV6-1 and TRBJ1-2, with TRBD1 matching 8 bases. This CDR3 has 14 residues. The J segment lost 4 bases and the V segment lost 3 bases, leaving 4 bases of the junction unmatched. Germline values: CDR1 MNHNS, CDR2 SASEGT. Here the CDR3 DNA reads TGTGCCAGCAGTGAGGCAGGGGGCAGCTATGGCTACACCTTC. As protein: CASSEAGGSYGYTF.

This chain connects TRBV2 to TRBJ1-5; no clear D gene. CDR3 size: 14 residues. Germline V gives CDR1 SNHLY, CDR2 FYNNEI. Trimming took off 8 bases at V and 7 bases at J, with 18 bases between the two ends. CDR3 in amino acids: CASAGTYPGQPQHF. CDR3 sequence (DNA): TGTGCCAGCGCCGGCACCTACCCGGGACAGCCCCAGCATTTT.

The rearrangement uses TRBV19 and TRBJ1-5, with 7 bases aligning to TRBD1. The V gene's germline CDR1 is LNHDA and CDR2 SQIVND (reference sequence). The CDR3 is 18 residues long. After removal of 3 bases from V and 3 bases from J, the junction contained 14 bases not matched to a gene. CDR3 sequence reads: CASSIHPFDRDLNQPQHF. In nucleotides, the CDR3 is TGTGCCAGTAGTATTCATCCCTTCGACAGGGACCTCAATCAGCCCCAGCATTTT.

The CDR3 is CAGGALNYGYTF. The CDR3 nucleotides read TGTGCCGGGGGGGCCCTGAACTATGGCTACACCTTC. The chain carries TRBV28 and TRBJ1-2; possible D gene TRBD1, 6 bases. V shed 11 bases and J shed 2 bases, with 12 bases lying between them. This CDR3 comprises 12 residues. CDR1 and CDR2 from the germline V gene are MDHEN and SYDVKM.

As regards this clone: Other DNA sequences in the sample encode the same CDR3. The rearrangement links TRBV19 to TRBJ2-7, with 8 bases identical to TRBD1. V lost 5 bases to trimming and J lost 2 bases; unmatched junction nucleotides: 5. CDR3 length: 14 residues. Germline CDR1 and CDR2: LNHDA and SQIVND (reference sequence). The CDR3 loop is CASSPRTGTYEQYF. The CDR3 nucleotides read TGTGCCAGTAGTCCTAGGACAGGGACCTACGAGCAGTACTTC.

CDR3 amino acids: CASSELGGTPKDTQYF. CDR3 nucleotides: TGTGCCAGCAGTGAATTGGGCGGGACCCCCAAGGATACGCAGTATTTT. The chain uses TRBV25-1 and TRBJ2-3, with D perhaps matching TRBD2 (6 bases). Trimming cost V 1 base and J 6 bases, with 17 bases left between them. Germline-derived CDR1 and CDR2 are MGHDK and SYGVNS. The CDR3 has 16 residues. Together with reference TRBV25-1 and TRBJ2-3, the CDR3 gives the full variable domain: EADIYQTPRYLVIGTGKKITLECSQTMGHDKMYWYQQDPGMELHLIHYSYGVNSTEKGDLSSESTVSRIRTEHFPLTLESARPSHTSQYLCASSELGGTPKDTQYFGPGTRLTVL.

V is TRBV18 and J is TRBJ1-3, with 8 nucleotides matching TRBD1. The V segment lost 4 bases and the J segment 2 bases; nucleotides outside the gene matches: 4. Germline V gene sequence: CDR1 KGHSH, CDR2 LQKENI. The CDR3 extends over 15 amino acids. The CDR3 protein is CASSRQGSTGNTIYF. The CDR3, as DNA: TGTGCCAGCTCACGACAGGGGAGTACTGGAAACACCATATATTTT.

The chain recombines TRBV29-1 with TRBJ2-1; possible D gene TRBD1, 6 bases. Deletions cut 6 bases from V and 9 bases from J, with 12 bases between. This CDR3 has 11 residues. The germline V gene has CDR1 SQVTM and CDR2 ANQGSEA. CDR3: CSVGHLSEQFF. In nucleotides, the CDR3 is TGCAGCGTGGGACATCTGAGTGAGCAGTTCTTC.

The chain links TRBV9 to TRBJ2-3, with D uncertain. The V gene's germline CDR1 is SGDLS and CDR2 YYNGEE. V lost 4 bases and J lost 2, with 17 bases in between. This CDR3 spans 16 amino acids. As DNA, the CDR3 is TGTGCCAGCAGCAAGATTGGGCAACCGGACACAGATACGCAGTATTTT. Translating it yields CASSKIGQPDTDTQYF. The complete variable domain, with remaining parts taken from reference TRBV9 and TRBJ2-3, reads DSGVTQTPKHLITATGQRVTLRCSPRSGDLSVYWYQQSLDQGLQFLIQYYNGEERAKGNILERFSAQQFPDLHSELNLSSLELGDSALYFCASSKIGQPDTDTQYFGPGTRLTVL.

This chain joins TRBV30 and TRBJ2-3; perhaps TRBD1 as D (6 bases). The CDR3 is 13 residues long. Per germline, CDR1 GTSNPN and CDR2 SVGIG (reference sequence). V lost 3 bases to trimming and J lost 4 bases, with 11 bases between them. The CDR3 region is CAWRRQAADTQYF. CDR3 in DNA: TGTGCCTGGAGGCGACAGGCGGCAGATACGCAGTATTTT.

CDR3 coding DNA: TGTGCCAGCAGTTTCATAGGGACAGGGGGCACAGATACGCAGTATTTT. Translating it yields CASSFIGTGGTDTQYF. This chain connects TRBV6-5 to TRBJ2-3; 10 bases agree with TRBD1. Germline V lookup: CDR1 MNHEY, CDR2 SVGAGI. This CDR3 has 16 amino acids. Trimming took 4 bases from V and 1 from J; bases not matched to a gene: 5.

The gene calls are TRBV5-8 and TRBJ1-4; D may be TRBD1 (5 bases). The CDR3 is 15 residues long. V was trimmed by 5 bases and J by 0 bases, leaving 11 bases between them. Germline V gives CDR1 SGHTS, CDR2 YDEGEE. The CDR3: CASRASGATNEKLFF. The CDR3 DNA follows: TGTGCCAGCAGAGCCTCGGGGGCAACTAATGAAAAACTGTTTTTT.

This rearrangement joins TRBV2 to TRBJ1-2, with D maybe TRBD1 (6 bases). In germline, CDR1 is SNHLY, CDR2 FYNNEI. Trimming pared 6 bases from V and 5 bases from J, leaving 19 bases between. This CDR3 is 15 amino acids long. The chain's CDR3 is CASRVTGNLGYGYTF. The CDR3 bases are TGTGCCAGCAGGGTAACAGGGAACCTTGGGTATGGCTACACCTTC.

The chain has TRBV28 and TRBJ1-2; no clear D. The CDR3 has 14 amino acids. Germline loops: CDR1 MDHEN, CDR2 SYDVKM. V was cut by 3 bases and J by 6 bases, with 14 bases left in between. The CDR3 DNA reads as TGTGCCAGCAGTTTTCTTTCGACGGCTAATGGCTACACCTTC. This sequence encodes CASSFLSTANGYTF.

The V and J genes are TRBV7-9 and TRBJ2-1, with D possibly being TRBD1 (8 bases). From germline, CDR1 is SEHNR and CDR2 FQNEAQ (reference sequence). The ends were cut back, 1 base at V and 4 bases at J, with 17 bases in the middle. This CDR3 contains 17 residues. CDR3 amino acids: CASSLGGGQGGYNEQFF. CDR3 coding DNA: TGTGCCAGCAGCTTAGGGGGCGGACAGGGAGGGTACAATGAGCAGTTCTTC.

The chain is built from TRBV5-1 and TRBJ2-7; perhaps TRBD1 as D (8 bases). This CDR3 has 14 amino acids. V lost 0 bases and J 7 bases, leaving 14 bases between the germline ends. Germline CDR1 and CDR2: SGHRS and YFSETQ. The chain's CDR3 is CASSLVQGEGEQYF. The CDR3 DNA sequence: TGCGCCAGCAGCTTGGTACAGGGGGAGGGGGAGCAGTACTTC.

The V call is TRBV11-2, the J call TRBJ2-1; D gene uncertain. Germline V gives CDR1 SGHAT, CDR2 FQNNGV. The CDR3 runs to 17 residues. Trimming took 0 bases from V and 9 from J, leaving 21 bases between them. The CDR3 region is CASSLDITNPWVGEQFF. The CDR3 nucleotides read TGTGCCAGCAGCTTAGATATAACTAACCCCTGGGTTGGTGAGCAGTTCTTC.

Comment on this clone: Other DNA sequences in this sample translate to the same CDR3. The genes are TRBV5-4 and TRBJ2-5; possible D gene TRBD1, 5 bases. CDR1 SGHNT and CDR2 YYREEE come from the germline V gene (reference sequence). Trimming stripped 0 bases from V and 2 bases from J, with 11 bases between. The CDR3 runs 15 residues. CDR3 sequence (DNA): TGTGCCAGCAGCTTGGCCGGGCAGGGACAAGAGACCCAGTACTTC. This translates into CASSLAGQGQETQYF. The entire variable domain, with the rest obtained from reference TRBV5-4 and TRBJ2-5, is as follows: ETGVTQSPTHLIKTRGQQVTLRCSSQSGHNTVSWYQQALGQGPQFIFQYYREEENGRGNFPPRFSGLQFPNYSSELNVNALELDDSALYLCASSLAGQGQETQYFGPGTRLLVL.

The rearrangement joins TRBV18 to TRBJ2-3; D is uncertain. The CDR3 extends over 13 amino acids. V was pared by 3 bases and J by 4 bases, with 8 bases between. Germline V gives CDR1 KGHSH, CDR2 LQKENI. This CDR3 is CASSPPDPDTQYF. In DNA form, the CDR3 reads TGTGCCAGCTCACCCCCGGACCCAGATACGCAGTATTTT.

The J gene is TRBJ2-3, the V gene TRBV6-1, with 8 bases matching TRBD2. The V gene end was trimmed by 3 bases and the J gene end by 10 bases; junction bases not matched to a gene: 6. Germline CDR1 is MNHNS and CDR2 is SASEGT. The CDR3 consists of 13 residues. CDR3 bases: TGTGCCAGCAGTGATGATCGGCGGGAGGCGCAGTATTTT. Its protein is CASSDDRREAQYF.